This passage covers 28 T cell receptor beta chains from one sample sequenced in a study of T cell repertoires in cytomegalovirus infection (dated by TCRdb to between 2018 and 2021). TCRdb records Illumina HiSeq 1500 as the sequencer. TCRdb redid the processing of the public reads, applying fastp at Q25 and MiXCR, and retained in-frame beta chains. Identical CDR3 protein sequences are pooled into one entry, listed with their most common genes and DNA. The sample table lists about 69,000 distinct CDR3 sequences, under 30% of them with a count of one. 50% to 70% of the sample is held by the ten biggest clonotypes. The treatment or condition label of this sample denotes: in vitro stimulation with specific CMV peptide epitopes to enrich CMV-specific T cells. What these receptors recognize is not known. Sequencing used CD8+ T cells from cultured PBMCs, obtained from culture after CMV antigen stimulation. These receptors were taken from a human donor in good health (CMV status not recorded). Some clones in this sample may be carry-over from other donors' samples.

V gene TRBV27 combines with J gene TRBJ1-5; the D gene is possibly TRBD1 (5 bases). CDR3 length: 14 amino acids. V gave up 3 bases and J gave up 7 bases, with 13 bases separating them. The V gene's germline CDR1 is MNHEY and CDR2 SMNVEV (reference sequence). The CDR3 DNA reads TGTGCCAGCAGTTTCTCAGGGCGGGAACAGCCCCAGCATTTT. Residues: CASSFSGREQPQHF.

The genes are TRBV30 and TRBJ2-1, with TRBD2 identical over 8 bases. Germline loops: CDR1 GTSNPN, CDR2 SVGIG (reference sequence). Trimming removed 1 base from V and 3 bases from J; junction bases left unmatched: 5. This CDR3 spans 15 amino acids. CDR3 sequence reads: CAWSGIAGFYNEQFF. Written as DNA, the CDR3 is TGTGCCTGGAGTGGGATAGCGGGGTTCTACAATGAGCAGTTCTTC.

CDR3 nucleotides: TGTGCCAGCAGTTTTGGGGGGCTCAATCAGCCCCAGCATTTT. It is translated as CASSFGGLNQPQHF. The rearrangement joins TRBV27 to TRBJ1-5; the D gene is possibly TRBD1 (6 bases). The length of the CDR3 is 14 residues. V shed 3 bases and J shed 3 bases, with 9 bases lying between them. Germline V lookup: CDR1 MNHEY, CDR2 SMNVEV (reference sequence).

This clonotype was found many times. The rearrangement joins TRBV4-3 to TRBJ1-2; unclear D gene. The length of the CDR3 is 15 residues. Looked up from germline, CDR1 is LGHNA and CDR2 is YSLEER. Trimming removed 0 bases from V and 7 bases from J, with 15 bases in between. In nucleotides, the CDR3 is TGCGCCAGCAGCCAAGATTTAGAGTCTTTGGGTGGCTACACCTTC. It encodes CASSQDLESLGGYTF.

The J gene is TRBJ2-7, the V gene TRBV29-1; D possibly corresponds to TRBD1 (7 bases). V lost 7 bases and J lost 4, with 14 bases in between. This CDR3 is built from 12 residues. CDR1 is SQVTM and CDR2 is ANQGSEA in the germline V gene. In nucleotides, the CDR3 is TGCAGCGGGGGGGACAGTGGGTACGAGCAGTACTTC. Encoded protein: CSGGDSGYEQYF.

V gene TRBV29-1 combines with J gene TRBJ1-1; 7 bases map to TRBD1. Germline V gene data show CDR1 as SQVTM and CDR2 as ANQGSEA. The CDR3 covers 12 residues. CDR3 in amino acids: CGTRQGDTEAFF. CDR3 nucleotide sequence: TGCGGGACCCGGCAGGGGGACACTGAAGCTTTCTTT.

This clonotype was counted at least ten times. CDR3 amino acids: CASNPTGTYNEQFF. Here the CDR3 DNA reads TGTGCCAGCAACCCGACAGGAACCTACAATGAGCAGTTCTTC. The gene calls are TRBV7-8 and TRBJ2-1; the D gene is possibly TRBD1 (6 bases). V dropped 7 bases and J dropped 2 bases, with 12 bases sitting between them. There are 14 residues in the CDR3. Germline V gene lookup returns CDR1 SGHVS and CDR2 FQNEAQ. The full variable domain, in which reference TRBV7-8 and TRBJ2-1 provide the parts outside the CDR3, is GAGVSQSPRYKVAKRGQDVALRCDPISGHVSLFWYQQALGQGPEFLTYFQNEAQLDKSGLPSDRFFAERPEGSVSTLKIQRTQQEDSAVYLCASNPTGTYNEQFFGPGTRLTVL.

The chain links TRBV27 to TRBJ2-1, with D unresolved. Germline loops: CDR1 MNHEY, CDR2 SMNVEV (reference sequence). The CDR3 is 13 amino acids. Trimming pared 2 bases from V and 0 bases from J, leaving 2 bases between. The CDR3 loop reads CASSLSSYNEQFF. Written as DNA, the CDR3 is TGTGCCAGCAGTTTAAGCTCCTACAATGAGCAGTTCTTC.

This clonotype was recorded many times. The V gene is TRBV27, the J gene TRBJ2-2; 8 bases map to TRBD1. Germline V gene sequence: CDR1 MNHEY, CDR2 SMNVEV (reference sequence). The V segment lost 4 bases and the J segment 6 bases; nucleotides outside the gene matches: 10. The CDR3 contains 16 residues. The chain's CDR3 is CASSSPRTGSAGELFF. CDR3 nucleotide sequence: TGTGCCAGCAGTTCCCCAAGGACAGGGTCGGCCGGGGAGCTGTTTTTT.

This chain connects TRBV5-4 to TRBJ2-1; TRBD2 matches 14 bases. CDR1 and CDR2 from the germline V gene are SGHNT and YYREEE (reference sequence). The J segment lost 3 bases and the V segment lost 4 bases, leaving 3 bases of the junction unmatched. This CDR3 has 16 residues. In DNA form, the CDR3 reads TGTGCCAGCAGCCAGGGACTAGCGGGGGTCTACAATGAGCAGTTCTTC. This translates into CASSQGLAGVYNEQFF.

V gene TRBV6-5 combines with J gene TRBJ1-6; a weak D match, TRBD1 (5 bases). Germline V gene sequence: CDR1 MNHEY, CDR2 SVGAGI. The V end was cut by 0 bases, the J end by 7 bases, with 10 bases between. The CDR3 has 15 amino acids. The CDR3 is CASSYSQGDNSPLHF. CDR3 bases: TGTGCCAGCAGTTACTCGCAAGGGGACAATTCACCCCTCCACTTT.

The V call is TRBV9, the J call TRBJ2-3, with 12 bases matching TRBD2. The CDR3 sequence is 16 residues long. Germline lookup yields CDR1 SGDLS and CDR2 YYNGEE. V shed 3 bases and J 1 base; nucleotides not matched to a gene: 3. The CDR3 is CASSGASGGGTDTQYF. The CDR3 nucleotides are TGTGCCAGCAGCGGGGCTAGCGGGGGGGGCACAGATACGCAGTATTTT. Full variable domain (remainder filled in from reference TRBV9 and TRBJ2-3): DSGVTQTPKHLITATGQRVTLRCSPRSGDLSVYWYQQSLDQGLQFLIQYYNGEERAKGNILERFSAQQFPDLHSELNLSSLELGDSALYFCASSGASGGGTDTQYFGPGTRLTVL.

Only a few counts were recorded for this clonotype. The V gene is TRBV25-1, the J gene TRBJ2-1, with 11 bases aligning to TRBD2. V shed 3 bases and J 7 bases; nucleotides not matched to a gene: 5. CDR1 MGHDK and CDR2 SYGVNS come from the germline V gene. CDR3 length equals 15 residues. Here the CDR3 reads CASSDVAGGGNEQFF. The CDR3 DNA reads TGTGCCAGCAGTGACGTAGCGGGGGGGGGGAATGAGCAGTTCTTC.

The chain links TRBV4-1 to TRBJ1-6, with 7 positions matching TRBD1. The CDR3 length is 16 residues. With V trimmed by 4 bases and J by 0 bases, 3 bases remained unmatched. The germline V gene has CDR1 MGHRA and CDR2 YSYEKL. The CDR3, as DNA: TGCGCCAGCAGCCCGGACAGGAGCTCCTATAATTCACCCCTCCACTTT. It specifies CASSPDRSSYNSPLHF.

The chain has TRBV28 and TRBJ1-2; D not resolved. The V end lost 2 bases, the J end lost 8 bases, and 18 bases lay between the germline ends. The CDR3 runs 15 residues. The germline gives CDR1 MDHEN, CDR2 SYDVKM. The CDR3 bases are TGTGCCAGCAGTTTAGTGGGTGGACTGAGCGGCGGCTACACCTTC. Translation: CASSLVGGLSGGYTF.

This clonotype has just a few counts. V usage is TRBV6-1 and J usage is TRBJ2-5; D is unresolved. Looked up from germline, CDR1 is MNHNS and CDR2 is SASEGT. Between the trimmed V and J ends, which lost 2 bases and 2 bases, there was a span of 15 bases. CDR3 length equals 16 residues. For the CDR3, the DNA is TGTGCCAGCAGTGAACTCTCGAACCAGCTACAAGAGACCCAGTACTTC. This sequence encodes CASSELSNQLQETQYF.

The CDR3 nucleotides read TGTGCCAGCAGTTTGGTTCCCAGAACCTACGAGCAGTACTTC. Its protein is CASSLVPRTYEQYF. The gene calls are TRBV12-3 or TRBV12-4 and TRBJ2-7; no reliable D call. The ends were cut back, 3 bases at V and 2 bases at J, with 11 bases in the middle. The CDR3 extends over 14 amino acids.

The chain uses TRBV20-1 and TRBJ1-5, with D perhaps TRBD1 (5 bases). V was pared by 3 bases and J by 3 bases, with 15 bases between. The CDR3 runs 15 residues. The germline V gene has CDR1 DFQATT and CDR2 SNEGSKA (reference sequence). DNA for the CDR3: TGCAGTGCTAGGGGACGGATGTATAACAATCAGCCCCAGCATTTT. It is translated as CSARGRMYNNQPQHF.

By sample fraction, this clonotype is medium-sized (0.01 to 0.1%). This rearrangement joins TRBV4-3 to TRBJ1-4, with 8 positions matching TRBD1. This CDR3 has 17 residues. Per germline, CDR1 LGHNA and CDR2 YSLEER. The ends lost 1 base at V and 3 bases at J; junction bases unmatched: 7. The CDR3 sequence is CASSQGTGRGSNEKLFF. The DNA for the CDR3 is TGCGCCAGCAGCCAAGGGACAGGGAGGGGTTCTAATGAAAAACTGTTTTTT.

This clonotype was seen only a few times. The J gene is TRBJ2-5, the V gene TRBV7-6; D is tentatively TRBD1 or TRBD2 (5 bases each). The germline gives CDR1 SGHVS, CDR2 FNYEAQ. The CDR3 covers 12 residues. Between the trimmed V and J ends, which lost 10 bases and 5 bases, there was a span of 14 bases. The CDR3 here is CAISGWGETQYF. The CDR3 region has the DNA TGTGCCATCTCGGGGTGGGGGGAGACCCAGTACTTC.

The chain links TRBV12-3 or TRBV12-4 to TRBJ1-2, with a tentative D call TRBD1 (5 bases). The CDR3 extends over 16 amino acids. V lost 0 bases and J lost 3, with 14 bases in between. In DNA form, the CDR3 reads TGTGCCAGCAGTTTAGCGCGGGAGACAGCTCACTATGGCTACACCTTC. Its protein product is CASSLARETAHYGYTF.

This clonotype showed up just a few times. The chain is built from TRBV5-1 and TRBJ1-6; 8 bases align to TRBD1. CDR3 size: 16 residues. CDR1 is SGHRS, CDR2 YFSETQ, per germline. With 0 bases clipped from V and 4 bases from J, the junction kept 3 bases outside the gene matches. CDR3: CASSLGDRGYNSPLHF. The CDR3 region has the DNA TGCGCCAGCAGCTTGGGTGACAGGGGATATAATTCACCCCTCCACTTT.

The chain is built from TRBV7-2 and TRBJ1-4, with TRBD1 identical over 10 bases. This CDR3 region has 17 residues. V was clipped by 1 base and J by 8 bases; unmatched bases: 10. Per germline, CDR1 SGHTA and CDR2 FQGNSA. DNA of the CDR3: TGTGCCAGCAGCTTAGGCGCCCGGACAGGGGGGAGGGAAAAACTGTTTTTT. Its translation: CASSLGARTGGREKLFF.

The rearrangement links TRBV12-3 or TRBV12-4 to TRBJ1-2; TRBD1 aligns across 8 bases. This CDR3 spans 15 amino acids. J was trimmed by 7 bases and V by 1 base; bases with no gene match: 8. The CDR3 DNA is TGTGCCAGCAGTTTAGGTCGCAGGGGGCAATTTGGCTACACCTTC. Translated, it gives CASSLGRRGQFGYTF.

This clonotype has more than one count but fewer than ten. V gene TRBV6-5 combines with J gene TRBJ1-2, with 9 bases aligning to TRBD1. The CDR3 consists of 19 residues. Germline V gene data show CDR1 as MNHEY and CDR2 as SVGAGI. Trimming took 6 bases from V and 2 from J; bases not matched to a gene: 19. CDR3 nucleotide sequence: TGTGCCAGCAGCAAACCCACCGGGACAGGGAGTAGCGCGAACTATGGCTACACCTTC. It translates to CASSKPTGTGSSANYGYTF.

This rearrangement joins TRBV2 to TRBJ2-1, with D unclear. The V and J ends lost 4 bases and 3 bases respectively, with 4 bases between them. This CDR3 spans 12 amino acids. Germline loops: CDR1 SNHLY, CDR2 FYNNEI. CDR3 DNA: TGTGCCAGCAGTGTTGGCTACAATGAGCAGTTCTTC. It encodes CASSVGYNEQFF.

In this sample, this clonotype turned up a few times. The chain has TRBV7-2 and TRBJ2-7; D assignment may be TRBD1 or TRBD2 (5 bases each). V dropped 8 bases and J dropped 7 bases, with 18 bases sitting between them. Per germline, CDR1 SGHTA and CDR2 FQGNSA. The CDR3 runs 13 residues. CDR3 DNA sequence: TGTGCCAGCCAAGCCAGGGAGCTGGGGGAGCAGTACTTC. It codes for CASQARELGEQYF.

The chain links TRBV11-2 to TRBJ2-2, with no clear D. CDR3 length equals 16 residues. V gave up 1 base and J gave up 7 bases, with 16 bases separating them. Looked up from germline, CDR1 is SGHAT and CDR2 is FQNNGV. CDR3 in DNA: TGTGCCAGCAGCTTAGGCCCAGTGAAAGGTCACGGGGAGCTGTTTTTT. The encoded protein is CASSLGPVKGHGELFF.